A selection of T cell receptor beta chains follows, all from one sample in a study of blood T cell repertoires in COVID-19. Assay used: immunoSEQ multiplex PCR; TCRdb lists only in-frame clones, some missing. The sample yields 150,000 to 200,000 clones, roughly 85% seen once. Sequencing was performed on peripheral blood. The receptors here all came from a man between 60 and 70 years old with acute or convalescent COVID-19. CDR3s include the opening cysteine and the closing phenylalanine or tryptophan. The order of the fields is V gene, clone size, D gene, J gene, CDR3 DNA, CDR3 protein. The D gene is left open where the match is weak. The size of a clone is reported for some rows only, either as once, few or many, or as a class for expanded clones.

V gene: TRBV7-9
clone size: -
D gene: -
J gene: TRBJ2-3
CDR3 DNA: TGTGCCAGCAGCTTAATGAGTTCAGATACGCAGTATTTT
CDR3 protein: CASSLMSSDTQYF

V gene: TRBV10-3
clone size: once
D gene: -
J gene: TRBJ2-1
CDR3 DNA: TGTGCCATCGGGGACTATGAGCAGTTCTTC
CDR3 protein: CAIGDYEQFF

V gene: TRBV12-5
clone size: -
D gene: TRBD1
J gene: TRBJ2-2
CDR3 DNA: TGTGCTAGTGAACGGGGACAGGGGTACACCGGGGAGCTGTTTTTT
CDR3 protein: CASERGQGYTGELFF

V gene: TRBV4-1
clone size: once
D gene: TRBD1
J gene: TRBJ1-1
CDR3 DNA: TGCGCCAGCAGCCTTTTGACAGGGACAAACACTGAAGCTTTCTTT
CDR3 protein: CASSLLTGTNTEAFF

V gene: TRBV10-3
clone size: once
D gene: -
J gene: TRBJ2-1
CDR3 DNA: TGTGCCATCAGTGTGACTAGGGATCGGCCCAATGAGCAGTTCTTC
CDR3 protein: CAISVTRDRPNEQFF

V gene: TRBV5-1
clone size: -
D gene: TRBD1
J gene: TRBJ2-7
CDR3 DNA: TGCGCCAGCAGCTTGTTGGCAGGGGGCGGTTACGAGCAGTACTTC
CDR3 protein: CASSLLAGGGYEQYF

V gene: TRBV18
clone size: -
D gene: -
J gene: TRBJ1-1
CDR3 DNA: TGTGCCAGCTCAGCGGGAGGCTCAGAAGCTTTCTTT
CDR3 protein: CASSAGGSEAFF

V gene: TRBV3-1/TRBV3-2
clone size: -
D gene: -
J gene: TRBJ1-3
CDR3 DNA: TGTGCCAGCAGCCGGACAGCGTTGACCTCTGGAAACACCATATATTTT
CDR3 protein: CASSRTALTSGNTIYF

V gene: TRBV28
clone size: -
D gene: -
J gene: TRBJ2-5
CDR3 DNA: TGTGCCAGCAGTTTATTAGGGAGAGGGGAGACCCAGTACTTC
CDR3 protein: CASSLLGRGETQYF

V gene: TRBV28
clone size: -
D gene: -
J gene: TRBJ1-2
CDR3 DNA: TGTGCCAGCAGTCCCCGGGGCAGGGGCGAAAACTATGGCTACACCTTC
CDR3 protein: CASSPRGRGENYGYTF

V gene: TRBV18
clone size: -
D gene: -
J gene: TRBJ1-1
CDR3 DNA: TGTGCCAGCTCACGCGGGAGGGGGAGGGTGAACACTGAAGCTTTCTTT
CDR3 protein: CASSRGRGRVNTEAFF

V gene: TRBV19
clone size: -
D gene: -
J gene: TRBJ2-7
CDR3 DNA: TGTGCCAGTAGAATATCAGGGGTCGGAGCCTACGAGCAGTACTTC
CDR3 protein: CASRISGVGAYEQYF

V gene: TRBV6-5
clone size: -
D gene: -
J gene: TRBJ1-1
CDR3 DNA: TGTGCCAGCAGTTACGGGGGCAAAAACACTGAAGCTTTCTTT
CDR3 protein: CASSYGGKNTEAFF

V gene: TRBV3-1/TRBV3-2
clone size: -
D gene: -
J gene: TRBJ2-7
CDR3 DNA: TGTGCCAGCAGGCATCCGGGAGAAGAGGCCTACGAGCAGTACTTC
CDR3 protein: CASRHPGEEAYEQYF

V gene: TRBV23-1
clone size: -
D gene: -
J gene: TRBJ1-5
CDR3 DNA: TGCGCCAGCAGTCCCCGAGGGCGGTATATCCATAGCAATCAGCCCCAGCATTTT
CDR3 protein: CASSPRGRYIHSNQPQHF